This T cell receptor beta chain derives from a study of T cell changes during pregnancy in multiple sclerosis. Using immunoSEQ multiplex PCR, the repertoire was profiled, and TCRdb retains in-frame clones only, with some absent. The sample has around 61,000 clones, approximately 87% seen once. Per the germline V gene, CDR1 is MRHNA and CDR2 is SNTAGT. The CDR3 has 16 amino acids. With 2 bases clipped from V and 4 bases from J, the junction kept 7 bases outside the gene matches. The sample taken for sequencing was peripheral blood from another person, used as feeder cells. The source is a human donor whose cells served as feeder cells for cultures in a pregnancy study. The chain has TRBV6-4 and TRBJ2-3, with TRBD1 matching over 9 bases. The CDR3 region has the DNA TGTGCCAGCAGTGACGAGGGGACAGGGAGAGCAGATACGCAGTATTTT. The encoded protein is CASSDEGTGRADTQYF.